These 8 T cell receptor beta chains originate from one sample sequenced in a study of blood T cell repertoires in COVID-19. Profiled with immunoSEQ multiplex PCR; TCRdb holds only in-frame clones, not every one. The sample records about 240,000 clones, 82% being singletons. The specimen was peripheral blood. The receptors here all came from an older woman with acute or convalescent COVID-19.

The chain has TRBV5-1 and TRBJ2-3, with D tentatively TRBD1 (6 bases). The V and J ends lost 0 bases and 2 bases respectively, with 10 bases between them. This CDR3 is 15 amino acids long. Germline V lookup: CDR1 SGHRS, CDR2 YFSETQ. CDR3 residues: CASSLVRGSTDTQYF. The DNA for the CDR3 is TGCGCCAGCAGCTTGGTTAGGGGGTCCACAGATACGCAGTATTTT.

V usage is TRBV18 and J usage is TRBJ1-5; D not certain. The CDR3 is made up of 13 amino acids. Trimming shortened V by 6 bases and J by 2 bases, and 8 bases separated the two germline ends. Germline V gene sequence: CDR1 KGHSH, CDR2 LQKENI. The CDR3 DNA follows: TGTGCCAGCTCGGTAAGCGGCAATCAGCCCCAGCATTTT. Encoded protein: CASSVSGNQPQHF.

This chain links TRBV7-9 with TRBJ1-6; D gene uncertain. Trimming left V 3 bases short and J 9 bases short, with 9 bases between. Per germline, CDR1 SEHNR and CDR2 FQNEAQ (reference sequence). This CDR3 has 13 amino acids. CDR3 nucleotide sequence: TGTGCCAGCAGCTTTCTAAACCCTTCACCCCTCCACTTT. Its translation: CASSFLNPSPLHF.

This chain links TRBV27 with TRBJ1-2, with TRBD1 identical over 8 bases. With V trimmed by 7 bases and J by 2 bases, 6 bases remained unmatched. CDR3 length equals 14 residues. Germline V gene lookup returns CDR1 MNHEY and CDR2 SMNVEV (reference sequence). The CDR3 loop reads CASKQGGENYGYTF. CDR3 bases: TGTGCCAGCAAACAGGGGGGGGAGAACTATGGCTACACCTTC.

This clone showed up just once. The V call is TRBV6-2 or TRBV6-3, the J call TRBJ1-1; 7 bases align to TRBD1. With 4 bases clipped from V and 7 bases from J, the junction kept 6 bases outside the gene matches. Germline V CDR1 and CDR2: MNHEY, SVGEGT. The CDR3 spans 13 residues. The CDR3 spells CASSSGQTLEAFF. The CDR3 DNA follows: TGTGCCAGCAGTTCGGGACAGACGCTTGAAGCTTTCTTT.

The chain combines TRBV6-2 or TRBV6-3 with TRBJ2-4, with 8 bases lining up with TRBD1. The CDR3 length is 16 residues. V gave up 6 bases and J gave up 2 bases; unmatched junction bases: 9. CDR1 is MNHEY, CDR2 SVGEGT, per germline. The CDR3 DNA follows: TGTGCCAGCAGCTCGCGGCAGGGGGCGCCCAAAAACATTCAGTACTTC. Residues: CASSSRQGAPKNIQYF.

CDR3 protein: CASSLAGRGPYNEQFF. CDR3 coding DNA: TGCGCCAGCAGCTTGGCTGGCAGGGGTCCCTACAATGAGCAGTTCTTC. V and J are TRBV5-1 and TRBJ2-1; TRBD1 might be the D (6 bases). Germline V gene sequence: CDR1 SGHRS, CDR2 YFSETQ. The V end was cut by 0 bases, the J end by 2 bases, with 12 bases between. The CDR3 totals 16 residues.

This chain connects TRBV5-5 to TRBJ2-5; 9 bases line up with TRBD1. The CDR3 contains 16 residues. The germline V gene encodes CDR1 SGHKS and CDR2 YYEKEE (reference sequence). V lost 2 bases, J lost 2 bases, and 7 bases stayed unmatched. The CDR3 DNA sequence: TGTGCCAGCAGCTTAAATCCGGGACAGGGTCAAGAGACCCAGTACTTC. Translated, it gives CASSLNPGQGQETQYF.